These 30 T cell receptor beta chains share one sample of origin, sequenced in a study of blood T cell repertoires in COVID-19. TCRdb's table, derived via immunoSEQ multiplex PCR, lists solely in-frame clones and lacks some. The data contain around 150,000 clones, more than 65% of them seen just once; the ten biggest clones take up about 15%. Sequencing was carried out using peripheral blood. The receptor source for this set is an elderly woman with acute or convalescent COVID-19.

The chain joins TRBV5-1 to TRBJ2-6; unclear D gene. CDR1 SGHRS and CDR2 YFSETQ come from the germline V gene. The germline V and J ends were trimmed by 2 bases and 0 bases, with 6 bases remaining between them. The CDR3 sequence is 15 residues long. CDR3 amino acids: CASSFLFSGANVLTF. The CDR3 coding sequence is TGCGCCAGCAGCTTCCTGTTCTCTGGGGCCAACGTCCTGACTTTC.

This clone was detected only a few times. Here the CDR3 DNA reads TGTGCCAGCAGCTTAGGGGGACTGAACGAGCAGTACTTC. Translating it yields CASSLGGLNEQYF. The rearrangement uses TRBV7-9 and TRBJ2-7; maybe TRBD2 (6 bases). This CDR3 is built from 13 residues. Per germline, CDR1 SEHNR and CDR2 FQNEAQ (reference sequence). The germline V and J ends were trimmed by 1 base and 5 bases, with 9 bases remaining between them.

The CDR3 loop is CASSLGQVGGSPLHF. CDR3 DNA sequence: TGCGCCAGCAGCTTGGGTCAGGTCGGTGGGTCACCCCTCCACTTT. V is TRBV5-1 and J is TRBJ1-6; no firm D call. The V gene lost 0 bases and the J gene lost 10 bases, with 14 bases spanning the gap. This CDR3 comprises 15 residues. Per the germline V gene, CDR1 is SGHRS and CDR2 is YFSETQ.

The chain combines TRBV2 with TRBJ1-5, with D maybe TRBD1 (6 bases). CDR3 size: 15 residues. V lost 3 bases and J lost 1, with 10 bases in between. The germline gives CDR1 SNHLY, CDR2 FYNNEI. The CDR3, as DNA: TGTGCCAGCAGTGATGACAGGTTGAGCAATCAGCCCCAGCATTTT. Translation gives CASSDDRLSNQPQHF.

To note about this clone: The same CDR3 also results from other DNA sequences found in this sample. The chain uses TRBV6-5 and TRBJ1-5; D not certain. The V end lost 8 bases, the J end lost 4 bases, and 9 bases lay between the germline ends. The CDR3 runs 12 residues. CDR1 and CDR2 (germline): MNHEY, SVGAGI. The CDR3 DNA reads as TGTGCCAGCCGGCAGACTAATCAGCCCCAGCATTTT. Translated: CASRQTNQPQHF.

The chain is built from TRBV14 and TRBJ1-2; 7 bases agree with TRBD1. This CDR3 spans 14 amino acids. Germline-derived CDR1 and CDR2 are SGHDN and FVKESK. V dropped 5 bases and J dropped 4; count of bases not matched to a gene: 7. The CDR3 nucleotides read TGTGCCAGCAGCTCCCGACAGGGCTTCTATGGCTACACCTTC. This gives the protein CASSSRQGFYGYTF.

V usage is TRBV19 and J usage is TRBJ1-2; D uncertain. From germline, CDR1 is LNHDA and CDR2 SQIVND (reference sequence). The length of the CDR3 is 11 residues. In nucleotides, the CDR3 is TGTGCTTCCGGAGCTAACTATGGCTACACCTTC. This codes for CASGANYGYTF.

The CDR3, as DNA: TGTGCCAGCAGCCCCCAGGGACAGGGGATCTCCTACGAGCAGTACTTC. It encodes CASSPQGQGISYEQYF. This chain joins TRBV7-2 and TRBJ2-7; 10 bases are shared with TRBD1. J gave up 0 bases and V 5 bases, and 7 bases lay outside the gene matches. The germline V gene encodes CDR1 SGHTA and CDR2 FQGNSA. The CDR3 loop spans 16 amino acids.

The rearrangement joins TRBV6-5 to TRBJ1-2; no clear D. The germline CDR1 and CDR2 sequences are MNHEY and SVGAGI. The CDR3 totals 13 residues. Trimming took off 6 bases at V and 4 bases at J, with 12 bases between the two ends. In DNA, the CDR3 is TGTGCCAGCAGGGGCACGGTGTCCTATGGCTACACCTTC. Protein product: CASRGTVSYGYTF.

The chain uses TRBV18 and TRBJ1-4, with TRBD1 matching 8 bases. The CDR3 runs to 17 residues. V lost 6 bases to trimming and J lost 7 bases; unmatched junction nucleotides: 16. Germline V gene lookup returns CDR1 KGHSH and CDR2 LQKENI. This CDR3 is CASSAGQGAGAREKLFF. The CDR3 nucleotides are TGTGCCAGCTCGGCGGGCCAGGGGGCAGGGGCGCGTGAAAAACTGTTTTTT.

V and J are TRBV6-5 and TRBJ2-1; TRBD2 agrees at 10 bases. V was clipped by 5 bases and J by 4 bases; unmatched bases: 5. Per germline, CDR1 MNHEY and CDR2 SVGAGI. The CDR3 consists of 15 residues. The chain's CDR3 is CASSLLAGDYNEQFF. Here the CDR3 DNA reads TGTGCCAGCAGTCTTCTAGCGGGGGATTACAATGAGCAGTTCTTC.

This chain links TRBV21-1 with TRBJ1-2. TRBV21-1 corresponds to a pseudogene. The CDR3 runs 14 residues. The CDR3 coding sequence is TGTGCCAGCAGCAAAGGCACGCCTAGCTATGGCTACACCTTC. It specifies CASSKGTPSYGYTF.

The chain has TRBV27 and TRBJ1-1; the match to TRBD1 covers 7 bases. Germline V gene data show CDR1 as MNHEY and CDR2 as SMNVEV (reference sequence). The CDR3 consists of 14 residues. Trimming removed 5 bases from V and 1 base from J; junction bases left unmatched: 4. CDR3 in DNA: TGTGCCAGCAGTCCAGGGGGGTGGAACACTGAAGCTTTCTTT. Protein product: CASSPGGWNTEAFF.

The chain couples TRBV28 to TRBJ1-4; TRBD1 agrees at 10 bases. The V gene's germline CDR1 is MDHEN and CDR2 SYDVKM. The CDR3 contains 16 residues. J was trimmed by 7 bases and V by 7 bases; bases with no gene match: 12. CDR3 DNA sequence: TGTGCCAGCACCGGGGGACCCGGGACAGGGGTTGAAAAACTGTTTTTT. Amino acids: CASTGGPGTGVEKLFF.

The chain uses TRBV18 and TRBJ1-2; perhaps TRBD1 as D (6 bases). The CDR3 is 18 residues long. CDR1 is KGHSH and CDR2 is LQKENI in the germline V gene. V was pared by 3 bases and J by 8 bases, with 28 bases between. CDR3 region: CASSPSPPGTRTTIGYTF. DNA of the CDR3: TGTGCCAGCTCACCTTCACCCCCAGGGACACGCACAACGATAGGCTACACCTTC.

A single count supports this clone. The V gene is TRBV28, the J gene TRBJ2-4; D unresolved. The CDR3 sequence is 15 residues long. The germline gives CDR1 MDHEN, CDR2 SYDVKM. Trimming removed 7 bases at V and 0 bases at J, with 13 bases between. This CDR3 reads CASTSFEAAKNIQYF. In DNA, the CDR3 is TGTGCCAGCACCTCCTTTGAGGCAGCCAAAAACATTCAGTACTTC.

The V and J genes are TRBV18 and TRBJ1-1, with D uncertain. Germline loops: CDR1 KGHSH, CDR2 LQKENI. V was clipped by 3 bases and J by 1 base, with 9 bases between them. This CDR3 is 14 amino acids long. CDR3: CASSPGYGNTEAFF. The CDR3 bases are TGTGCCAGCTCACCCGGGTACGGGAACACTGAAGCTTTCTTT.

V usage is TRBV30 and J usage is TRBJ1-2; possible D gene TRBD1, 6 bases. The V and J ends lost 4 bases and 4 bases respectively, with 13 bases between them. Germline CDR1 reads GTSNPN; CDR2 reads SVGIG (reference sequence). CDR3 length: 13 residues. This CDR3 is CAWTHQGLYGYTF. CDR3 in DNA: TGTGCCTGGACTCATCAGGGGCTCTATGGCTACACCTTC. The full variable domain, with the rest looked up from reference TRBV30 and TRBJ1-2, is SQTIHQWPATLVQPVGSPLSLECTVEGTSNPNLYWYRQAAGRGLQLLFYSVGIGQISSEVPQNLSASRPQDRQFILSSKKLLLSDSGFYLCAWTHQGLYGYTFGSGTRLTVV.

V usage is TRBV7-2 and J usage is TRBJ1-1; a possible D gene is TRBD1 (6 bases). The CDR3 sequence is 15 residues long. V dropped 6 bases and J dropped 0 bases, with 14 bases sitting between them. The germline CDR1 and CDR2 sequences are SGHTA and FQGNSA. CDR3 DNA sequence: TGTGCCAGCAGGCGAGGGGGTACAGTGAACACTGAAGCTTTCTTT. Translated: CASRRGGTVNTEAFF.

The CDR3 bases are TGTGCCAGCAGTTACAACCGGGACAGGGGATATGGCTACACCTTC. Amino acid sequence: CASSYNRDRGYGYTF. V is TRBV6-5 and J is TRBJ1-2; 10 bases align to TRBD1. This CDR3 comprises 15 residues. V shed 2 bases, J shed 5 bases, and the junction held 5 bases outside the gene matches. Germline V gene lookup returns CDR1 MNHEY and CDR2 SVGAGI.

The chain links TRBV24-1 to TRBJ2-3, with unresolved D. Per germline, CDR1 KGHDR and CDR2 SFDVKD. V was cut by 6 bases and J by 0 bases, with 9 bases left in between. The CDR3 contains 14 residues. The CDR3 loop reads CATSQTTSTDTQYF. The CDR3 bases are TGTGCCACCAGTCAGACAACTAGCACAGATACGCAGTATTTT.

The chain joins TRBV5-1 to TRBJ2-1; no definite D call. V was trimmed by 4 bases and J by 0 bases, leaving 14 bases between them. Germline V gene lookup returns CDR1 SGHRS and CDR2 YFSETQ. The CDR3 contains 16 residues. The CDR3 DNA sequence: TGCGCCAGCAGCGTTCAAAGCGTGAGCTCCTACAATGAGCAGTTCTTC. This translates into CASSVQSVSSYNEQFF.

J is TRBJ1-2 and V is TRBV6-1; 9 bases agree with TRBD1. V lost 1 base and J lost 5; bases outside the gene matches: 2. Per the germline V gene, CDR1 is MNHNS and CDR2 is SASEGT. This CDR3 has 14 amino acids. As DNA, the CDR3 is TGTGCCAGCAGTGAAGGGGACAGGGTTTATGGCTACACCTTC. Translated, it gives CASSEGDRVYGYTF.

The CDR3 bases are TGTGCCAGCAGTAGGGACACTACCTACGAGCAGTACTTC. Translated: CASSRDTTYEQYF. The chain carries TRBV6-5 and TRBJ2-7; TRBD1 might be the D (6 bases). From germline, CDR1 is MNHEY and CDR2 SVGAGI. V dropped 5 bases and J dropped 2 bases, with 10 bases sitting between them. The CDR3 runs 13 residues.

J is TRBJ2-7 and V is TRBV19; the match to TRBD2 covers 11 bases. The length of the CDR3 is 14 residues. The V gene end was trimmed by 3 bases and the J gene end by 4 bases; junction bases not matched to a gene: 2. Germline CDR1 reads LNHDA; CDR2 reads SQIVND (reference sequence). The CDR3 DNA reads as TGTGCCAGTAGTATTTCTAGCGGGAGGTACGAGCAGTACTTC. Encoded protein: CASSISSGRYEQYF.

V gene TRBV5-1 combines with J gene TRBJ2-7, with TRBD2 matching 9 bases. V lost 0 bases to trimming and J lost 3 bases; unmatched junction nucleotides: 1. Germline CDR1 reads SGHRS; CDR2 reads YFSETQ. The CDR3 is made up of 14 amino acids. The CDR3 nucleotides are TGCGCCAGCAGCTTGGTAGCGGGGGACTACGAGCAGTACTTC. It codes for CASSLVAGDYEQYF.

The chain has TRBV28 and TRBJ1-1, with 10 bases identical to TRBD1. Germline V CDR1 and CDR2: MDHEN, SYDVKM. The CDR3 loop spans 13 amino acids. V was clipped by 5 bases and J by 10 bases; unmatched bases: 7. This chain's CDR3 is CASSPDRGQGAFF. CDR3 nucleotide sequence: TGTGCCAGCAGTCCCGACAGGGGGCAGGGAGCTTTCTTT.

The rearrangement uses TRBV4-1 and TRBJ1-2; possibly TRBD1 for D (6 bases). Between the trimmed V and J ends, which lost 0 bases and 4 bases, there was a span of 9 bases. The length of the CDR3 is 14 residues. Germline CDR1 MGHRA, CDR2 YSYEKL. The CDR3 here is CASSQESRGYGYTF. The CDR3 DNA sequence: TGCGCCAGCAGCCAAGAAAGCAGGGGCTATGGCTACACCTTC.

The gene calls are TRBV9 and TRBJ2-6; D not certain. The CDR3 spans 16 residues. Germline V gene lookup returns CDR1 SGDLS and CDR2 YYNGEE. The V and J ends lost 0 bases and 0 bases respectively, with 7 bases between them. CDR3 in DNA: TGTGCCAGCAGCGTAGGAGGAAGCTCTGGGGCCAACGTCCTGACTTTC. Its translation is CASSVGGSSGANVLTF. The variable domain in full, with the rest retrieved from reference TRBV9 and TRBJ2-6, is DSGVTQTPKHLITATGQRVTLRCSPRSGDLSVYWYQQSLDQGLQFLIQYYNGEERAKGNILERFSAQQFPDLHSELNLSSLELGDSALYFCASSVGGSSGANVLTFGAGSRLTVL.

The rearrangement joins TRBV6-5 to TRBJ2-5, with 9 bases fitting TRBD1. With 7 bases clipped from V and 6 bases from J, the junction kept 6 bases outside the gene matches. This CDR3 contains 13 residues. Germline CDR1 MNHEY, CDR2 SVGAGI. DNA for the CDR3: TGTGCCAGCAAGGACAGGGGTCCGCAGACCCAGTACTTC. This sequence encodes CASKDRGPQTQYF.